This TCR beta chain was found in a study of identical twins. One entry per CDR3 protein results from TCRdb running MiXCR on the 5' RACE reads. Found here are approximately 700,000 distinct CDR3 sequences, around a sixth of them singletons; the top ten hold around 13%. In its sample, this clonotype was seen a few times. The sample was also reused in another study, on T cells expressing NK-cell markers. That paper adds: TCR beta repertoires came from sorted CD3+CD56+NKG2C+, CD3+CD56+NKG2C- and CD3+CD56-NKG2C+ T cells.

Sequences were obtained from PBMCs. This sequence was found in a woman under 30 in good health.

The CDR3 protein is CSALTSGRHEQFF. CDR3 nucleotide sequence: TGCAGTGCTCTGACTAGCGGGAGGCATGAGCAGTTCTTC. J is TRBJ2-1 and V is TRBV20-1; 13 bases agree with TRBD2. The length of the CDR3 is 13 residues. Trimming cost V 5 bases and J 8 bases; bases outside gene matches: 3. Germline V gives CDR1 DFQATT, CDR2 SNEGSKA (reference sequence).